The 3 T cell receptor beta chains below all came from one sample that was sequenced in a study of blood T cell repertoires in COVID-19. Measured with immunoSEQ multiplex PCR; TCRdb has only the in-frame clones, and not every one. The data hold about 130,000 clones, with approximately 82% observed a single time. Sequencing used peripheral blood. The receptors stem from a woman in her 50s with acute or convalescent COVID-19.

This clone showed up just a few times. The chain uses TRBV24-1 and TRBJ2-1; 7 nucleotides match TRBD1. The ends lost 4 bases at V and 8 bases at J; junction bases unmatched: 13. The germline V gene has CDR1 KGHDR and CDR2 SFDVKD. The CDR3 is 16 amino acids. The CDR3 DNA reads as TGTGCCACCAGTGACCCAACCGGGACAGCAATCGATGAGCAGTTCTTC. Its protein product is CATSDPTGTAIDEQFF.

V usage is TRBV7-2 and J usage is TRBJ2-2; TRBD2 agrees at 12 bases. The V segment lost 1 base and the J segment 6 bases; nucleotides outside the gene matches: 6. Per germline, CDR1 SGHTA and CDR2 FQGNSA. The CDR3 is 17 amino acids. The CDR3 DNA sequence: TGTGCCAGCAGCTTAGGTCTAGCGGGAGGGCCCTCCGGGGAGCTGTTTTTT. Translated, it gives CASSLGLAGGPSGELFF.

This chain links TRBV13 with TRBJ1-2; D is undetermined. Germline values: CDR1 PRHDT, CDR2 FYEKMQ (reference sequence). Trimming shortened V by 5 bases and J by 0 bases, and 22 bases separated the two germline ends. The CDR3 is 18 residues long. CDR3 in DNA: TGTGCCAGCAGCCCCCTTCGACGGCTGCTCAGCGCTAACTATGGCTACACCTTC. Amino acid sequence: CASSPLRRLLSANYGYTF.